This entry lists 2 T cell receptor beta chains sequenced from one sample in a study of cytomegalovirus exposure and HLA in healthy donors. TCRdb keeps only in-frame clones here, not all; method: immunoSEQ multiplex PCR. The sample contains approximately 81,000 clones, 85% to 95% of which appear only once. The sequencing input was PBMCs. All receptors come from a man between 18 and 29 years old in good health and CMV-seronegative.

This rearrangement joins TRBV7-3 to TRBJ2-1; 9 bases agree with TRBD1. The CDR3 extends over 15 amino acids. Germline CDR1 and CDR2: SGHTA and FQGTGA. V gave up 2 bases and J gave up 2 bases; unmatched junction bases: 1. The CDR3 DNA reads as TGTGCCAGCAGCTTAGACAGGGGGACCTACAATGAGCAGTTCTTC. This codes for CASSLDRGTYNEQFF.

The chain uses TRBV27 and TRBJ1-5; D perhaps matches TRBD1 (5 bases). Germline CDR1 and CDR2: MNHEY and SMNVEV (reference sequence). With 4 bases removed from V and 4 bases from J, the gap between germline ends came to 14 bases. This CDR3 spans 15 amino acids. CDR3 DNA sequence: TGTGCCAGCAGTTCCTTAAGGGGTCTGAATCAGCCCCAGCATTTT. Protein product: CASSSLRGLNQPQHF.